This passage covers 20 T cell receptor beta chains from one sample sequenced in a study of OX40 agonist ivuxolimab in advanced cancers. Data came from immunoSEQ multiplex PCR; TCRdb stores just in-frame clones and leaves some out. The sample has approximately 23,000 clones, around 85% seen once; the top ten hold over 25%. Sequences were derived from CD4+ or CD8+ T cells sorted from blood, sampled in a trial of the OX40 agonist ivuxolimab. The receptor source for this set is an adult with an advanced solid tumor such as melanoma, head and neck, liver or kidney cancer.

The chain joins TRBV11-3 to TRBJ2-5; 8 bases fit TRBD2. Germline lookup yields CDR1 SGHNT and CDR2 YENEEA. V shed 5 bases, J shed 2 bases, and the junction held 7 bases outside the gene matches. This CDR3 has 15 residues. The CDR3 DNA reads as TGTGCCAGCAGCAAGGAATCTAGCGGGCAAGAGACCCAGTACTTC. This sequence encodes CASSKESSGQETQYF.

This clone occurred once. This chain uses TRBV19 with TRBJ2-1; the match to TRBD2 covers 14 bases. There are 17 residues in the CDR3. Germline V gives CDR1 LNHDA, CDR2 SQIVND (reference sequence). V shed 10 bases, J shed 9 bases, and the junction held 17 bases outside the gene matches. The CDR3 protein is CATHPPPGLAGVGEQFF. The DNA for the CDR3 is TGTGCCACCCATCCGCCCCCGGGACTAGCGGGAGTTGGTGAGCAGTTCTTC.

The chain combines TRBV5-6 with TRBJ2-5; perhaps D is TRBD1 or TRBD2 (5 bases each). Trimming took off 3 bases at V and 5 bases at J, with 17 bases between the two ends. The CDR3 extends over 15 amino acids. CDR1 and CDR2 from the germline V gene are SGHDT and YYEEEE. The chain's CDR3 is CASSWGSPVAETQYF. CDR3 nucleotide sequence: TGTGCCAGCAGCTGGGGGTCACCCGTTGCCGAGACCCAGTACTTC. Filled out from reference TRBV5-6 and TRBJ2-5, the complete variable domain reads DAGVTQSPTHLIKTRGQQVTLRCSPKSGHDTVSWYQQALGQGPQFIFQYYEEEERQRGNFPDRFSGHQFPNYSSELNVNALLLGDSALYLCASSWGSPVAETQYFGPGTRLLVL.

The rearrangement joins TRBV19 to TRBJ2-3; 8 bases align to TRBD1. The germline gives CDR1 LNHDA, CDR2 SQIVND (reference sequence). This CDR3 contains 15 residues. Germline trimming cut 5 bases from V and 4 bases from J; bases unmatched to any gene: 8. The CDR3 reads CASSWTGRLSDTQYF. In DNA form, the CDR3 reads TGTGCCAGTAGTTGGACAGGGCGATTGTCAGATACGCAGTATTTT. Full variable domain (outside the CDR3, taken from reference TRBV19 and TRBJ2-3): DGGITQSPKYLFRKEGQNVTLSCEQNLNHDAMYWYRQDPGQGLRLIYYSQIVNDFQKGDIAEGYSVSREKKESFPLTVTSAQKNPTAFYLCASSWTGRLSDTQYFGPGTRLTVL.

The gene calls are TRBV28 and TRBJ2-2; 7 nucleotides align to TRBD2. Losses at the gene ends were 9 bases for V and 0 bases for J; bases not matched to a gene: 16. This CDR3 has 18 residues. Germline V gives CDR1 MDHEN, CDR2 SYDVKM. The CDR3: CASLTGGSLTPNTGELFF. The CDR3 DNA follows: TGTGCCAGTTTGACGGGCGGGAGTTTGACCCCGAACACCGGGGAGCTGTTTTTT.

The V call is TRBV5-8, the J call TRBJ2-1, with a possible D match to TRBD1 (5 bases). The V end was cut by 3 bases, the J end by 0 bases, with 10 bases between. The germline gives CDR1 SGHTS, CDR2 YDEGEE. The CDR3 sequence is 15 residues long. The CDR3 nucleotides read TGTGCCAGCAGCTCGACAGCCAGCTCCTACAATGAGCAGTTCTTC. It is translated as CASSSTASSYNEQFF.

This sequence joins TRBV27 and TRBJ2-5; D not resolved. The CDR3 length is 12 residues. CDR1 and CDR2 (germline): MNHEY, SMNVEV (reference sequence). The V gene lost 7 bases and the J gene lost 0 bases, with 6 bases spanning the gap. The CDR3 region is CASMGYQETQYF. CDR3 nucleotide sequence: TGTGCCAGCATGGGGTACCAAGAGACCCAGTACTTC.

This sequence joins TRBV11-2 and TRBJ2-1; 7 bases match TRBD2. CDR1 is SGHAT and CDR2 is FQNNGV in the germline V gene. CDR3 size: 15 residues. Losses at the gene ends were 7 bases for V and 4 bases for J; bases not matched to a gene: 10. As DNA, the CDR3 is TGTGCCAGCACCCCATCGGGGGGAGGGTACAATGAGCAGTTCTTC. Amino acid sequence: CASTPSGGGYNEQFF.

This chain links TRBV27 with TRBJ2-5; either TRBD1 or TRBD2 may fit D (7 bases each). CDR3 length: 15 residues. V was trimmed by 0 bases and J by 4 bases, leaving 12 bases between them. Germline V gene lookup returns CDR1 MNHEY and CDR2 SMNVEV (reference sequence). CDR3 nucleotide sequence: TGTGCCAGCAGTTTATCGTCAGGGGGGGGAGAGACCCAGTACTTC. Translated, it gives CASSLSSGGGETQYF.

The chain combines TRBV10-3 with TRBJ2-5, with 10 bases aligning to TRBD2. Germline values: CDR1 ENHRY, CDR2 SYGVKD. J was trimmed by 4 bases and V by 2 bases; bases with no gene match: 4. The CDR3 runs 15 residues. CDR3 region: CAISETSGITETQYF. CDR3 bases: TGTGCCATCAGTGAGACTAGCGGGATAACAGAGACCCAGTACTTC.

The J gene is TRBJ2-1, the V gene TRBV19, with TRBD2 identical over 7 bases. Looked up from germline, CDR1 is LNHDA and CDR2 is SQIVND (reference sequence). The CDR3 extends over 15 amino acids. V was pared by 3 bases and J by 8 bases, with 10 bases of the junction left unmatched. The CDR3 spells CASSIAGRVEDEQFF. Here the CDR3 DNA reads TGTGCCAGTAGTATTGCGGGGAGGGTCGAGGATGAGCAGTTCTTC.

The V and J genes are TRBV10-3 and TRBJ1-1; D is perhaps TRBD1 (6 bases). Looked up from germline, CDR1 is ENHRY and CDR2 is SYGVKD. This CDR3 is 16 amino acids long. With 2 bases removed from V and 4 bases from J, the gap between germline ends came to 17 bases. The CDR3 is CAISEPTNRVGTEAFF. In DNA form, the CDR3 reads TGTGCCATCAGTGAGCCGACAAACAGGGTAGGCACTGAAGCTTTCTTT.

The rearrangement joins TRBV5-6 to TRBJ1-1; 9 bases are a match to TRBD1. The CDR3 is made up of 15 amino acids. V gave up 4 bases and J gave up 3 bases; unmatched junction bases: 7. Germline values: CDR1 SGHDT, CDR2 YYEEEE. The CDR3 bases are TGTGCCAGCAGCCCCGGGACAGGGTTTTACACTGAAGCTTTCTTT. Protein: CASSPGTGFYTEAFF. Full variable domain (remainder filled in from reference TRBV5-6 and TRBJ1-1): DAGVTQSPTHLIKTRGQQVTLRCSPKSGHDTVSWYQQALGQGPQFIFQYYEEEERQRGNFPDRFSGHQFPNYSSELNVNALLLGDSALYLCASSPGTGFYTEAFFGQGTRLTVV.

Comment on this clone: At one of its ends the junction is not consistent with the germline gene, which may arise from a read error. The chain joins TRBV10-3 to TRBJ1-1; D is ambiguous. Germline CDR1 reads ENHRY; CDR2 reads SYGVKD. CDR3 size: 13 residues. CDR3 sequence (DNA): TGCGCCAGCACCATGGATCTGGCAATTGAAGCTTTCTTT. The encoded protein is CASTMDLAIEAFF.

The chain couples TRBV27 to TRBJ1-5; the D is unclear. Germline values: CDR1 MNHEY, CDR2 SMNVEV (reference sequence). With 2 bases removed from V and 11 bases from J, the gap between germline ends came to 16 bases. CDR3 length: 14 amino acids. The CDR3 sequence is CASSLAPTGPAQHF. As DNA, the CDR3 is TGTGCCAGCAGTTTAGCCCCCACCGGTCCGGCCCAGCATTTT.

Only a few counts were recorded for this clone. This sequence joins TRBV30 and TRBJ2-2; D is uncertain. There are 11 residues in the CDR3. Germline-derived CDR1 and CDR2 are GTSNPN and SVGIG (reference sequence). V lost 2 bases, J lost 5 bases, and 3 bases lay in between. The CDR3 DNA follows: TGTGCCTGGAGTTCTACCGGGGAGCTGTTTTTT. As protein: CAWSSTGELFF.

In this sample, this clone turned up once. The genes are TRBV12-5 and TRBJ1-1; D gene ambiguous. The V end lost 1 base, the J end lost 6 bases, and 6 bases lay between the germline ends. Germline V gene lookup returns CDR1 LGHNT and CDR2 FRNRAP. The CDR3 consists of 12 residues. The CDR3 sequence is CASGLGEAEAFF. The CDR3 nucleotides are TGTGCTAGTGGTTTGGGAGAGGCTGAAGCTTTCTTT.

The chain recombines TRBV7-6 with TRBJ2-7; D perhaps matches TRBD2 (5 bases). Looked up from germline, CDR1 is SGHVS and CDR2 is FNYEAQ. The ends were cut back, 5 bases at V and 3 bases at J, with 11 bases in the middle. This CDR3 region has 13 residues. For the CDR3, the DNA is TGTGCCAGCAGCCAGGAGGTCGGCTACGAGCAGTACTTC. Protein product: CASSQEVGYEQYF. Drawing the rest from reference TRBV7-6 and TRBJ2-7, the complete variable domain is GAGVSQSPRYKVTKRGQDVALRCDPISGHVSLYWYRQALGQGPEFLTYFNYEAQQDKSGLPNDRFSAERPEGSISTLTIQRTEQRDSAMYRCASSQEVGYEQYFGPGTRLTVT.

The chain couples TRBV15 to TRBJ2-7, with D possibly being TRBD1 (5 bases). Germline lookup yields CDR1 LNHNV and CDR2 YYDKDF (reference sequence). The CDR3 totals 14 residues. V was pared by 2 bases and J by 6 bases, with 14 bases between. The CDR3 spells CATSRSPGFVEQYF. The CDR3 DNA is TGTGCCACCAGCAGATCCCCAGGGTTTGTCGAGCAGTACTTC.

This chain links TRBV7-9 with TRBJ2-5, with 8 nucleotides matching TRBD1. The V gene's germline CDR1 is SEHNR and CDR2 FQNEAQ (reference sequence). Losses at the gene ends were 6 bases for V and 5 bases for J; bases not matched to a gene: 17. This CDR3 contains 17 residues. The CDR3 DNA sequence: TGTGCCAGCAGACCAACCTCCCAGGGGGCATTGGGGGAGACCCAGTACTTC. It codes for CASRPTSQGALGETQYF.